This is a list of T cell receptor beta chains from one sample in a study of blood T cell repertoires in COVID-19. Here immunoSEQ multiplex PCR was the method, and the copy in TCRdb shows in-frame clones only, minus some. The sample includes some 160,000 clones, roughly nine tenths of them seen just once. The sample was peripheral blood. These receptors were obtained from a woman aged 70-85 years with acute or convalescent COVID-19. The CDR3 runs from the conserved cysteine through the conserved F or W. The D gene is left open where the match is weak.

j_call,cdr3_length,d_call,v_call,cdr3_aa
TRBJ2-3,14,-,TRBV5-1,CASSLGGSTDTQYF
TRBJ1-5,15,-,TRBV5-6,CASSLSHLLNQPQHF
TRBJ1-4,16,TRBD1,TRBV5-6,CASSAFWDREDEKLFF
TRBJ2-3,15,TRBD2,TRBV18,CASSPTSATTDTQYF
TRBJ2-5,16,-,TRBV24-1,CATSDLPGGAQETQYF
TRBJ1-1,15,TRBD1,TRBV18,CASSPLNRGNTEAFF
TRBJ2-7,15,TRBD1,TRBV19,CASSIWTGDRYEQYF
TRBJ2-2,17,TRBD1,TRBV7-2,CASSFNPGQVNTGELFF
TRBJ1-2,15,TRBD1,TRBV5-4,CASSTIQGDSYGYTF
TRBJ2-1,17,TRBD2,TRBV28,CASSPTSGLAGYHEQFF
TRBJ1-5,13,-,TRBV6-2/TRBV6-3,CASSYRGSQPQHF
TRBJ2-2,15,TRBD1,TRBV4-2,CASSQGQESAGELFF
TRBJ1-5,16,-,TRBV27,CASSPGVMGANQPQHF
TRBJ2-3,18,TRBD2,TRBV5-1,CASSLGTSGRAGADTQYF